The 18 T cell receptor beta chains given below trace back to one sample, sequenced in a study of T cell responses to AZD1222 COVID-19 vaccine. The method was immunoSEQ multiplex PCR; TCRdb's version includes in-frame clones alone and lacks a portion of them. The profile shows 150,000 to 200,000 clones, less than 95% of them singletons. The sample here was peripheral blood, taken 28 days after the second AZD1222 dose. Source of these receptors: an adult who received the AZD1222 COVID-19 vaccine.

V usage is TRBV12-3 or TRBV12-4 and J usage is TRBJ1-2; maybe TRBD1 (5 bases). V gave up 5 bases and J gave up 2 bases, with 9 bases separating them. CDR3 length: 13 residues. Here the CDR3 DNA reads TGTGCCAGCAGTCGGGGACCGAACTATGGCTACACCTTC. Amino acids: CASSRGPNYGYTF.

This clone came up a few times. The chain couples TRBV27 to TRBJ2-7, with 12 nucleotides matching TRBD2. The V segment lost 5 bases and the J segment 7 bases; nucleotides outside the gene matches: 9. Germline V gives CDR1 MNHEY, CDR2 SMNVEV (reference sequence). CDR3 size: 15 residues. CDR3 loop: CASSLLAGGPQEQYF. The CDR3 DNA is TGTGCCAGCAGTCTTCTAGCGGGGGGGCCTCAAGAGCAGTACTTC.

The rearrangement joins TRBV6-5 to TRBJ1-2; 8 bases fit TRBD1. V gave up 2 bases and J gave up 4 bases; unmatched junction bases: 3. CDR3 length equals 14 residues. Germline V gives CDR1 MNHEY, CDR2 SVGAGI. DNA for the CDR3: TGTGCCAGCAGTTACCAAGACAGGGGCTATGGCTACACCTTC. Amino acid sequence: CASSYQDRGYGYTF.

The V and J genes are TRBV11-2 and TRBJ2-1; TRBD2 is a possible D gene (6 bases). V lost 1 base and J 0 bases, leaving 13 bases between the germline ends. CDR3 length: 17 amino acids. The V gene's germline CDR1 is SGHAT and CDR2 FQNNGV. The CDR3 nucleotides read TGTGCCAGCAGCTTAGTAAGGTTCGGGAGCTCCTACAATGAGCAGTTCTTC. This translates into CASSLVRFGSSYNEQFF.

J is TRBJ2-7 and V is TRBV24-1; D uncertain. The CDR3 sequence is 14 residues long. From germline, CDR1 is KGHDR and CDR2 SFDVKD. Trimming took off 4 bases at V and 6 bases at J, with 15 bases between the two ends. The CDR3 bases are TGTGCCACCAGTGACCCGACTGGCGTAGGCGAGCAGTACTTC. Its protein product is CATSDPTGVGEQYF.

The CDR3 nucleotides are TGCGCCAGCAGCCAATCCGGGGATCGAATTAATGAAAAACTGTTTTTT. Translating gives CASSQSGDRINEKLFF. The V call is TRBV4-1, the J call TRBJ1-4, with D unresolved. Trimming shortened V by 2 bases and J by 4 bases, and 14 bases separated the two germline ends. Germline values: CDR1 MGHRA, CDR2 YSYEKL. CDR3 length: 16 residues.

V gene TRBV9 combines with J gene TRBJ2-1; either TRBD1 or TRBD2 may supply D (5 bases each). The CDR3 runs to 14 residues. The V gene lost 2 bases and the J gene lost 2 bases, with 8 bases spanning the gap. The germline V gene has CDR1 SGDLS and CDR2 YYNGEE. The CDR3: CASSVGETYNEQFF. The CDR3 DNA is TGTGCCAGCAGCGTGGGGGAGACCTACAATGAGCAGTTCTTC.

The chain uses TRBV19 and TRBJ2-1, with TRBD2 matching 12 bases. CDR3 size: 18 residues. Germline V gives CDR1 LNHDA, CDR2 SQIVND (reference sequence). Unmatched junction bases numbered 15, after V lost 7 bases and J lost 5 bases. Here the CDR3 DNA reads TGTGCCAGTACTGGGACTAGCGGGCGCACTCTACTCAACAATGAGCAGTTCTTC. Protein: CASTGTSGRTLLNNEQFF.

The J gene is TRBJ1-6, the V gene TRBV19; 9 bases line up with TRBD1. Germline values: CDR1 LNHDA, CDR2 SQIVND (reference sequence). V shed 8 bases and J 9 bases; nucleotides not matched to a gene: 14. CDR3 length: 16 residues. In DNA, the CDR3 is TGTGCCAGTTCCCTGCGCAGGGGACAGGGTTTTTCACCCCTCCACTTT. Its translation: CASSLRRGQGFSPLHF.

The chain links TRBV30 to TRBJ1-1, with a weak D call TRBD1 (5 bases). CDR3 length: 15 residues. CDR1 is GTSNPN, CDR2 SVGIG, per germline (reference sequence). Trimming took off 2 bases at V and 1 base at J, with 14 bases between the two ends. CDR3 region: CAWSYGGTQNTEAFF. CDR3 coding DNA: TGTGCCTGGAGTTATGGGGGGACGCAGAACACTGAAGCTTTCTTT. The whole variable domain, remainder taken from reference TRBV30 and TRBJ1-1, is SQTIHQWPATLVQPVGSPLSLECTVEGTSNPNLYWYRQAAGRGLQLLFYSVGIGQISSEVPQNLSASRPQDRQFILSSKKLLLSDSGFYLCAWSYGGTQNTEAFFGQGTRLTVV.

This clone was observed a handful of times. The chain links TRBV28 to TRBJ2-7; no definite D call. With 5 bases removed from V and 2 bases from J, the gap between germline ends came to 7 bases. This CDR3 region has 12 residues. Germline values: CDR1 MDHEN, CDR2 SYDVKM. Here the CDR3 reads CASSASAYEQYF. In DNA, the CDR3 is TGTGCCAGCAGTGCGTCTGCCTACGAGCAGTACTTC.

The chain recombines TRBV12-3 or TRBV12-4 with TRBJ1-2, with 7 bases aligning to TRBD1. This CDR3 has 13 residues. Unmatched junction bases numbered 0, after V lost 1 base and J lost 4 bases. This chain's CDR3 is CASSLGTGYGYTF. CDR3 DNA sequence: TGTGCCAGCAGTTTAGGGACAGGCTATGGCTACACCTTC.

V usage is TRBV7-3 and J usage is TRBJ1-1; D may be TRBD1 (5 bases). The CDR3 has 14 amino acids. Per the germline V gene, CDR1 is SGHTA and CDR2 is FQGTGA. The ends were cut back, 2 bases at V and 5 bases at J, with 12 bases in the middle. DNA of the CDR3: TGTGCCAGCAGCTTATCCGGGGGTGGTACTGAAGCTTTCTTT. This sequence encodes CASSLSGGGTEAFF.

The rearrangement uses TRBV18 and TRBJ1-4, with unresolved D. Trimming removed 4 bases from V and 8 bases from J, with 11 bases in between. Per the germline V gene, CDR1 is KGHSH and CDR2 is LQKENI. This CDR3 comprises 13 residues. CDR3 in DNA: TGTGCCAGCTCACAGGGAGAGGGAGAAAAACTGTTTTTT. It is translated as CASSQGEGEKLFF.

This chain connects TRBV19 to TRBJ1-2, with D hard to call. The V gene lost 5 bases and the J gene lost 5 bases, with 15 bases spanning the gap. The CDR3 is 14 residues long. CDR1 is LNHDA and CDR2 is SQIVND in the germline V gene (reference sequence). CDR3 nucleotide sequence: TGTGCCAGTAGTCGTCACGAAGGGAGGTATGGCTACACCTTC. This codes for CASSRHEGRYGYTF.

The chain is built from TRBV27 and TRBJ2-1, with TRBD2 matching 12 bases. The CDR3 length is 20 residues. The germline V gene encodes CDR1 MNHEY and CDR2 SMNVEV (reference sequence). The ends lost 0 bases at V and 7 bases at J; junction bases unmatched: 16. The CDR3 region has the DNA TGTGCCAGCAGTTTATCCCTTCCGTTGGCTAGCGGGAGGGCCGCGAATGAGCAGTTCTTC. Its protein is CASSLSLPLASGRAANEQFF.

The rearrangement joins TRBV6-5 to TRBJ2-7, with TRBD1 as a possible D gene (6 bases). The germline gives CDR1 MNHEY, CDR2 SVGAGI. V lost 6 bases to trimming and J lost 0 bases, with 12 bases between them. The length of the CDR3 is 14 residues. Here the CDR3 DNA reads TGTGCCAGCAGCGGGACACCGAGCTCCTACGAGCAGTACTTC. Its translation: CASSGTPSSYEQYF.

The rearrangement links TRBV11-3 to TRBJ2-5, with 9 bases identical to TRBD2. CDR3 length equals 15 residues. Germline CDR1 and CDR2: SGHNT and YENEEA. The V segment lost 4 bases and the J segment 5 bases; nucleotides outside the gene matches: 8. The CDR3 reads CASSSRSGSSETQYF. The CDR3 bases are TGTGCCAGCAGCTCCCGTAGCGGGAGTTCGGAGACCCAGTACTTC.